A selection of T cell receptor beta chains follows, all from one sample in a study of OX40 agonist ivuxolimab in advanced cancers. Some clones are missing from TCRdb's copy, which holds only in-frame ones; the method was immunoSEQ multiplex PCR. In the table there are fewer than 25,000 clones, more than 70% of which are singletons. Specimen: CD4+ or CD8+ T cells sorted from blood, collected in a trial of the OX40 agonist ivuxolimab. Source of these receptors: an adult with an advanced solid tumor such as melanoma, head and neck, liver or kidney cancer. Both conserved end residues are part of each CDR3.

TRBV2	TRBJ1-1	CASNQEMNTEAFF
TRBV7-8	TRBJ2-5	CASSRTGLETQYF
TRBV6-5	TRBJ1-1	CASSNRGQAGTEAFF
TRBV4-1	TRBJ1-1	CASSHVDRENTEAFF
TRBV6-5	TRBJ2-5	CASSPGTGTETQYF
TRBV18	TRBJ2-7	CASSPPSRDRPYEQYF
TRBV10-3	TRBJ2-7	CAISARTGLGYEQYF
TRBV2	TRBJ1-5	CASSVSGLSNQPQHF
TRBV5-4	TRBJ1-1	CASSLVNGNTEAFF
TRBV4-3	TRBJ2-6	CASSRLAGALSGANVLTF
TRBV19	TRBJ1-5	CASSIGTGGNQPQHF
TRBV7-9	TRBJ2-7	CASSLARARDEQYF
TRBV19	TRBJ2-3	CASSAIWDTQYF
TRBV10-1	TRBJ2-7	CASSDPSSGSYEQYF
TRBV7-8	TRBJ1-3	CASSLGGPGQTSGNTIYF
TRBV7-9	TRBJ2-2	CASSLGMGVWHTGELFF
TRBV5-6	TRBJ2-1	CASSLAGLAAVRMFF
TRBV30	TRBJ1-6	CAVGTKPGSPLHF
TRBV25-1	TRBJ2-7	CASSFRTVSSYEQYF
TRBV5-4	TRBJ2-5	CASSLAGNQETQYF
TRBV7-8	TRBJ1-3	CASSPRGRVERNTIYF
TRBV6-5	TRBJ1-2	CASRDTTAMWGYTF
TRBV9	TRBJ2-3	CASSVVAGTSTDTQYF
TRBV5-4	TRBJ1-2	CASSRDGTSGYTF
TRBV19	TRBJ2-2	CASSIKGPTAANTGELFF
TRBV5-6	TRBJ2-5	CASSRTWDSSETQYF
TRBV6-5	TRBJ2-7	CASSPLGTAYEQYF
TRBV27	TRBJ2-1	CASGPGEYSYNEQFF
TRBV28	TRBJ1-4	CAPLGTNEKLFF
TRBV5-4	TRBJ2-6	CASSQQSSGANVLTF
TRBV19	TRBJ1-1	CASSTSTGVNTEAFF
TRBV7-9	TRBJ1-3	CASSLARTGSGSGNTIYF
TRBV5-1	TRBJ2-2	CASSLASGGVANTGELFF
TRBV7-3	TRBJ2-3	CASSSGQILTDTQYF
TRBV6-1	TRBJ1-5	CASRYDSGNQPQHF
TRBV10-2	TRBJ1-5	CASSKGEGQPQHF
TRBV15	TRBJ2-5	CATSRDRAGQGEQYF
TRBV4-2	TRBJ2-7	CASSQEQGYEQYF
TRBV7-2	TRBJ2-7	CASSLRFGGGANEQYF
TRBV5-4	TRBJ2-6	CASSSQTGGAVGANVLTF
TRBV5-1	TRBJ2-2	CASSSLSGTDTGELFF